This T cell receptor beta chain was observed in a study of cytomegalovirus exposure and HLA in healthy donors. With regard to this clone: Its antigen is not known.

This PCR relied on a set of 60 Vbeta primers and 13 Jbeta primers. TCRdb's table, derived via immunoSEQ multiplex PCR, lists solely in-frame clones and lacks some. Of about 96,000 clones in the sample, more than 60% were seen once. The J segment lost 4 bases and the V segment lost 6 bases, leaving 6 bases of the junction unmatched. This CDR3 spans 14 amino acids. Per germline, CDR1 LNHDA and CDR2 SQIVND (reference sequence). Findings and caveats of the study: Most TCR sequences showed up rarely, but some public TCRs showed up in many donors. In a later analysis, HLA-C alleles had the fewest associated TCRs, DRB1 alleles the most. Later analysis identified a missense DCLRE1C variant that was linked to TCR beta V- and J-gene trimming.

This clonotype was sampled from a young man in good health and CMV-seronegative. The sequencing sample was made of PBMCs. The chain employs TRBV19 and TRBJ1-2; 9 nucleotides align to TRBD1. The CDR3 protein is CASRTTGGGYGYTF. CDR3 nucleotide sequence: TGTGCCAGTAGAACAACAGGGGGCGGCTATGGCTACACCTTC.